The 6 T cell receptor beta chains listed next were all sequenced from one sample in a study of glioma-infiltrating T cells after dendritic cell vaccination. Profiled with immunoSEQ multiplex PCR; TCRdb holds only in-frame clones, not every one. The table has tens of thousands of clones, around nine tenths seen once; the top ten hold roughly 2%. The material was blood, obtained before dendritic cell vaccination. These receptors all stem from a human donor with glioblastoma.

This rearrangement joins TRBV6-1 to TRBJ2-5, with D possibly TRBD1 on 6 matching bases. The germline gives CDR1 MNHNS, CDR2 SASEGT. The CDR3 runs to 15 residues. V gave up 6 bases and J gave up 1 base, with 15 bases separating them. In DNA, the CDR3 is TGTGCCAGCAGCGTTACAGGGAATCCCCAAGAGACCCAGTACTTC. This translates into CASSVTGNPQETQYF.

The V gene is TRBV5-1, the J gene TRBJ1-1; D uncertain. The germline V gene encodes CDR1 SGHRS and CDR2 YFSETQ. With 0 bases removed from V and 2 bases from J, the gap between germline ends came to 8 bases. The CDR3 consists of 14 residues. The chain's CDR3 is CASSLAPGNTEAFF. The CDR3 bases are TGCGCCAGCAGCTTGGCGCCAGGTAACACTGAAGCTTTCTTT.

This clone has just a few counts. The V call is TRBV6-1, the J call TRBJ2-1, with D possibly matching TRBD2 (5 bases). Looked up from germline, CDR1 is MNHNS and CDR2 is SASEGT. The CDR3 is 15 residues long. V shed 6 bases and J shed 2 bases, with 14 bases lying between them. DNA for the CDR3: TGTGCCAGCAGCCCTAGGACTCTCCCCTACAATGAGCAGTTCTTC. This encodes CASSPRTLPYNEQFF.

In its sample, this clone was seen once. V and J are TRBV7-9 and TRBJ1-2; possibly TRBD1 for D (6 bases). Germline assignment: CDR1 SEHNR and CDR2 FQNEAQ (reference sequence). Trimming took off 5 bases at V and 4 bases at J, with 8 bases between the two ends. The CDR3 extends over 12 amino acids. In DNA, the CDR3 is TGTGCCAGCAGCCGACAGGCCTATGGCTACACCTTC. Protein product: CASSRQAYGYTF.

The rearrangement links TRBV7-9 to TRBJ2-7, with TRBD1 matching 8 bases. V shed 1 base and J 6 bases; nucleotides not matched to a gene: 11. Germline loops: CDR1 SEHNR, CDR2 FQNEAQ (reference sequence). This CDR3 comprises 16 residues. CDR3 nucleotide sequence: TGTGCCAGCAGCTTAGTCTCCGGGACAGGTAGAGGCGAGCAGTACTTC. This gives the protein CASSLVSGTGRGEQYF.

V gene TRBV6-9 combines with J gene TRBJ1-5, with no clear D. Trimming stripped 8 bases from V and 4 bases from J, with 18 bases between. This CDR3 is built from 15 residues. The germline V gene has CDR1 MNHGY and CDR2 SVAAGI. CDR3 residues: CASYPHGAHNQPQHF. In nucleotides, the CDR3 is TGTGCCAGCTACCCACATGGAGCCCATAATCAGCCCCAGCATTTT.